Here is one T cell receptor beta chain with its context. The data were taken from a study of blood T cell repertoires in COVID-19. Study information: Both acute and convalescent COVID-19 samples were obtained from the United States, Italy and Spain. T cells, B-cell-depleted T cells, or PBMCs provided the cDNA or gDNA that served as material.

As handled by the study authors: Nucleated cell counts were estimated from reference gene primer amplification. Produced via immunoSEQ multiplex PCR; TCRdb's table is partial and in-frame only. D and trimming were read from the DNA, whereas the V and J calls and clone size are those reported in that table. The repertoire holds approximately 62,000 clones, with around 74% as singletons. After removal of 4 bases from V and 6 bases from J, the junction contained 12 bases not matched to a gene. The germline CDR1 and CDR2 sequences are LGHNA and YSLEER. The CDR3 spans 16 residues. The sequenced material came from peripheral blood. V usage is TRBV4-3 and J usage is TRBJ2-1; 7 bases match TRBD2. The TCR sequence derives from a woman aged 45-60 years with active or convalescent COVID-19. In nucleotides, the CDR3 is TGCGCCAGCAGCCCCTCACTAGCGCAAGCGTCCAATGAGCAGTTCTTC. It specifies CASSPSLAQASNEQFF.